Shown below are 28 T cell receptor beta chains from a single sample sequenced in a study of OX40 agonist ivuxolimab in advanced cancers. Library generation was performed with the immunoSEQ multiplex PCR assay. As stored in TCRdb, this immuneACCESS dataset retains in-frame rearrangements with V and J assigned. A fraction of the clones does not appear; measured against another copy, unresolved V genes explain less than half of the discrepancy, and the remainder lacks a known reason. A total of about 73,000 clones appear in this sample, around 90% of them only once. The ten largest clones add up to approximately 11% of the sample. Specimen: CD4+ or CD8+ T cells sorted from blood, collected in a trial of the OX40 agonist ivuxolimab. These TCRs come from an adult with an advanced solid tumor such as melanoma, head and neck, liver or kidney cancer.

J is TRBJ2-7 and V is TRBV9, with D unresolved. V lost 0 bases, J lost 3 bases, and 7 bases lay in between. CDR3 size: 13 residues. CDR1 SGDLS and CDR2 YYNGEE come from the germline V gene. The CDR3 protein is CASSVDSGYEQYF. DNA of the CDR3: TGTGCCAGCAGCGTAGATTCGGGCTACGAGCAGTACTTC.

The chain carries TRBV19 and TRBJ2-5; D gene uncertain. Between the trimmed V and J ends, which lost 10 bases and 4 bases, there was a span of 10 bases. The CDR3 covers 11 residues. The V gene's germline CDR1 is LNHDA and CDR2 SQIVND (reference sequence). For the CDR3, the DNA is TGTGCCACTCGACTGGGAGAGACCCAGTACTTC. Protein: CATRLGETQYF.

The rearrangement uses TRBV27 and TRBJ2-5, with D possibly being TRBD1 (5 bases). CDR3 length: 15 amino acids. Germline CDR1 MNHEY, CDR2 SMNVEV (reference sequence). The V and J ends lost 5 bases and 2 bases respectively, with 15 bases between them. CDR3 residues: CASSQRQTTQETQYF. The CDR3 nucleotides read TGTGCCAGCAGTCAGAGACAGACGACTCAAGAGACCCAGTACTTC.

The J gene is TRBJ2-7, the V gene TRBV6-4; D unclear. Trimming removed 5 bases at V and 4 bases at J, with 0 bases between. Per germline, CDR1 MRHNA and CDR2 SNTAGT. The CDR3 has 9 amino acids. The CDR3 region has the DNA TGTGCCAGCAGTTACGAGCAGTACTTC. The encoded protein is CASSYEQYF.

The chain recombines TRBV21-1 with TRBJ2-1; the tabulated D call, TRBD1, remains unverified against the DNA. TRBV21-1 is described as a pseudogene. The CDR3 has 16 residues. In DNA, the CDR3 is TGTGCCAGCAGCAAAGTTTCCCAGGGCTCCTACAATGAGCAGTTCTTC. This gives the protein CASSKVSQGSYNEQFF.

V usage is TRBV4-1 and J usage is TRBJ1-2; D is undetermined. The CDR3 consists of 14 residues. From germline, CDR1 is MGHRA and CDR2 YSYEKL. Trimming left V 0 bases short and J 6 bases short, with 11 bases between. The CDR3 sequence: CASSQDWEGNGYTF. The DNA of the CDR3 is TGCGCCAGCAGCCAAGATTGGGAGGGAAATGGCTACACCTTC.

This chain connects TRBV2 to TRBJ2-7; 12 bases map to TRBD2. CDR1 is SNHLY and CDR2 is FYNNEI in the germline V gene. J gave up 0 bases and V 5 bases, and 8 bases lay outside the gene matches. The CDR3 is 17 residues long. The CDR3 loop reads CASSYGTSGRSSYEQYF. The CDR3 bases are TGTGCCAGCAGTTACGGGACTAGCGGGCGAAGCTCCTACGAGCAGTACTTC.

This rearrangement joins TRBV9 to TRBJ2-7, with D tentatively TRBD1 or TRBD2 (7 bases each). The CDR3 consists of 15 residues. Germline CDR1 SGDLS, CDR2 YYNGEE. Trimming took off 0 bases at V and 3 bases at J, with 13 bases between the two ends. Here the CDR3 DNA reads TGTGCCAGCAGCGTAGCAGGGGGGGCCGGCTACGAGCAGTACTTC. Translated: CASSVAGGAGYEQYF.

The gene calls are TRBV27 and TRBJ1-1; tentative D call: TRBD1 (6 bases). Trimming stripped 7 bases from V and 5 bases from J, with 11 bases between. Per germline, CDR1 MNHEY and CDR2 SMNVEV (reference sequence). This CDR3 is built from 12 residues. The CDR3 bases are TGTGCCAGCAAACAAGGGGGTACTGAAGCTTTCTTT. Translation gives CASKQGGTEAFF.

The J gene is TRBJ1-4, the V gene TRBV5-1; the D gene is possibly TRBD1 (6 bases). The germline V gene encodes CDR1 SGHRS and CDR2 YFSETQ. The V gene lost 2 bases and the J gene lost 3 bases, with 17 bases spanning the gap. This CDR3 is 17 amino acids long. CDR3 DNA sequence: TGCGCCAGCAGCTTCCGGACAGCAGGGTTTGCTAATGAAAAACTGTTTTTT. Translated, it gives CASSFRTAGFANEKLFF.

The table lists this clone with a count of one. The V call is TRBV15, the J call TRBJ2-1; TRBD2 agrees at 14 bases. CDR1 LNHNV and CDR2 YYDKDF come from the germline V gene (reference sequence). The J segment lost 0 bases and the V segment lost 2 bases, leaving 9 bases of the junction unmatched. The CDR3 runs to 20 residues. The CDR3 here is CATSRTIGGLAGVSYNEQFF. The CDR3 coding sequence is TGTGCCACCAGCAGAACTATAGGGGGACTAGCGGGAGTCTCCTACAATGAGCAGTTCTTC.

The chain uses TRBV7-9 and TRBJ2-7; D is unclear. CDR1 is SEHNR, CDR2 FQNEAQ, per germline (reference sequence). Trimming removed 10 bases from V and 2 bases from J, with 12 bases in between. The CDR3 loop spans 12 amino acids. CDR3 in amino acids: CATRSATYEQYF. The DNA of the CDR3 is TGTGCCACCCGGAGTGCTACCTACGAGCAGTACTTC.

This chain connects TRBV27 to TRBJ2-2; D call uncertain. Germline V gene lookup returns CDR1 MNHEY and CDR2 SMNVEV (reference sequence). Between the trimmed V and J ends, which lost 10 bases and 7 bases, there was a span of 16 bases. The CDR3 spans 13 residues. The CDR3 spells CATRQVQDGELFF. The DNA for the CDR3 is TGTGCCACCCGGCAGGTCCAGGACGGGGAGCTGTTTTTT.

The chain employs TRBV27 and TRBJ2-1; D not certain. With 3 bases removed from V and 4 bases from J, the gap between germline ends came to 7 bases. The CDR3 runs to 13 residues. The germline V gene has CDR1 MNHEY and CDR2 SMNVEV (reference sequence). CDR3 DNA: TGTGCCAGCAGTTTTTTTGGTTACAATGAGCAGTTCTTC. Protein sequence: CASSFFGYNEQFF.

The chain combines TRBV5-5 with TRBJ2-7; tentative D call: TRBD2 (6 bases). This CDR3 comprises 14 residues. The ends were cut back, 3 bases at V and 3 bases at J, with 13 bases in the middle. Germline V gene lookup returns CDR1 SGHKS and CDR2 YYEKEE (reference sequence). CDR3 residues: CASSYGGSDYEQYF. The CDR3, as DNA: TGTGCCAGCAGCTATGGAGGGAGTGACTACGAGCAGTACTTC.

This rearrangement joins TRBV10-3 to TRBJ2-7, with 12 nucleotides matching TRBD1. CDR3 length equals 15 residues. The trim removed 0 bases at V and 4 bases at J, leaving 1 base unmatched. Germline CDR1 and CDR2: ENHRY and SYGVKD. CDR3 protein: CAISESGQGAYEQYF. DNA of the CDR3: TGTGCCATCAGTGAGTCGGGACAGGGGGCTTACGAGCAGTACTTC.

V gene TRBV5-1 combines with J gene TRBJ2-1, with D tentatively TRBD1 (5 bases). The length of the CDR3 is 13 residues. Germline V gives CDR1 SGHRS, CDR2 YFSETQ. Trimming took off 3 bases at V and 8 bases at J, with 12 bases between the two ends. The CDR3 DNA reads as TGCGCCAGCAGCTCAACAGGTGCGGATGAGCAGTTCTTC. It codes for CASSSTGADEQFF.

The rearrangement uses TRBV2 and TRBJ1-6, with TRBD1 as a possible D gene (5 bases). The CDR3 runs 12 residues. Per the germline V gene, CDR1 is SNHLY and CDR2 is FYNNEI. V was shortened by 9 bases and J by 5 bases, with 8 bases between the two germline ends. The CDR3 nucleotides read TGTGCCAGACAGACAGATAATTCACCCCTCCACTTT. Protein product: CARQTDNSPLHF. Full variable domain (remainder filled in from reference TRBV2 and TRBJ1-6): EPEVTQTPSHQVTQMGQEVILRCVPISNHLYFYWYRQILGQKVEFLVSFYNNEISEKSEIFDDQFSVERPDGSNFTLKIRSTKLEDSAMYFCARQTDNSPLHFGNGTRLTVT.

In this sample, this clone turned up once. The chain joins TRBV9 to TRBJ2-7; 9 nucleotides line up with TRBD2. Germline CDR1 and CDR2: SGDLS and YYNGEE. The junction had 4 bases not matched to a gene; V was cut back by 0 bases and J by 3 bases. CDR3 length: 15 amino acids. In DNA form, the CDR3 reads TGTGCCAGCAGCGTAGAGGCGGGGGGGAACTACGAGCAGTACTTC. Its translation: CASSVEAGGNYEQYF.

Here the CDR3 reads CASSPTGGWGTYEQYF. CDR3 in DNA: TGTGCCAGCAGTCCCACGGGGGGATGGGGCACCTACGAGCAGTACTTC. The chain has TRBV28 and TRBJ2-7; 7 bases line up with TRBD2. The V segment lost 5 bases and the J segment 2 bases; nucleotides outside the gene matches: 12. This CDR3 spans 16 amino acids. Per the germline V gene, CDR1 is MDHEN and CDR2 is SYDVKM.

The V gene is TRBV4-1, the J gene TRBJ2-1; 8 nucleotides agree with TRBD1. J gave up 9 bases and V 1 base, and 8 bases lay outside the gene matches. Germline CDR1 reads MGHRA; CDR2 reads YSYEKL. The length of the CDR3 is 15 residues. The CDR3 loop reads CASSQGHQGAAEQFF. CDR3 DNA sequence: TGCGCCAGCAGCCAAGGCCACCAGGGGGCGGCTGAGCAGTTCTTC.

The V call is TRBV7-3, the J call TRBJ2-7; possible D gene TRBD1, 6 bases. V was trimmed by 2 bases and J by 5 bases, leaving 13 bases between them. The CDR3 length is 14 residues. The germline CDR1 and CDR2 sequences are SGHTA and FQGTGA. The CDR3 is CASSLEGGVDEQYF. The CDR3 nucleotides are TGTGCCAGCAGCTTAGAAGGGGGTGTGGACGAGCAGTACTTC.

The chain combines TRBV9 with TRBJ2-1; TRBD2 is a possible D gene (5 bases). Trimming shortened V by 7 bases and J by 10 bases, and 9 bases separated the two germline ends. This CDR3 contains 10 residues. Germline CDR1 SGDLS, CDR2 YYNGEE. The CDR3 loop is CASGGLEQFF. CDR3 DNA sequence: TGTGCCAGCGGCGGGCTAGAGCAGTTCTTC. Complete variable domain (other parts from reference TRBV9 and TRBJ2-1): DSGVTQTPKHLITATGQRVTLRCSPRSGDLSVYWYQQSLDQGLQFLIQYYNGEERAKGNILERFSAQQFPDLHSELNLSSLELGDSALYFCASGGLEQFFGPGTRLTVL.

The gene calls are TRBV6-1 and TRBJ1-3; tentative D call: TRBD1 (6 bases). Deletions cut 5 bases from V and 4 bases from J, with 15 bases between. The CDR3 runs 15 residues. CDR1 MNHNS and CDR2 SASEGT come from the germline V gene. CDR3 coding DNA: TGTGCCAGCAGTATACTACCAGGGGAAGGAAACACCATATATTTT. Translating it yields CASSILPGEGNTIYF.

This clone has only one observation. V and J are TRBV5-1 and TRBJ2-7; a possible D gene is TRBD1 (6 bases). Deletions cut 3 bases from V and 2 bases from J, with 12 bases between. From germline, CDR1 is SGHRS and CDR2 YFSETQ. CDR3 length: 14 amino acids. The CDR3 DNA reads TGCGCCAGCAGCTCCGGACAGCAAGCCTACGAGCAGTACTTC. Residues: CASSSGQQAYEQYF.

The rearrangement joins TRBV6-1 to TRBJ2-1; 10 bases line up with TRBD2. The ends lost 11 bases at V and 6 bases at J; junction bases unmatched: 7. The CDR3 loop spans 13 amino acids. The V gene's germline CDR1 is MNHNS and CDR2 SASEGT. This CDR3 reads CAATGLAINEQFF. CDR3 DNA: TGTGCCGCAACGGGACTAGCGATCAATGAGCAGTTCTTC.

On this clone itself: A read error may account for a junction end that differs from germline. The chain employs TRBV10-2 and TRBJ2-7; possible D gene TRBD2, 5 bases. Germline V CDR1 and CDR2: WSHSY, SAAADI. This CDR3 is 16 amino acids long. CDR3 sequence: CASGENGDPLEYEQYF. The DNA of the CDR3 is TGCGCCAGCGGTGAGAACGGGGATCCCTTAGAGTACGAGCAGTACTTC.

This clone was counted a single time. The V gene is TRBV7-3, the J gene TRBJ2-3; D is ambiguous. This CDR3 is 15 amino acids long. The germline gives CDR1 SGHTA, CDR2 FQGTGA. Trimming took 1 base from V and 0 from J, leaving 8 bases between them. CDR3 coding DNA: TGTGCCAGCAGCTTAAGAGCCTCTAGCACAGATACGCAGTATTTT. This codes for CASSLRASSTDTQYF.